Following are 27 T cell receptor beta chains from one sample sequenced in a study of regulatory T cells in long-lasting Graves disease. HTBI primers from iRepertoire and Arm-PCR of CDR3 regions yielded the TCR beta libraries. One entry per CDR3 protein, called by TCRdb with MiXCR from the multiplex PCR reads. There are more than 450,000 distinct CDR3 sequences in the sample; 15% to 20% occur only once, and 12% lies in the top ten. Time point: newly diagnosed GD, antithyroid drugs for less than 3 months. PBMC-derived RNA was used for the TCR library. These data are also associated with another study on T cells in Graves' hyperthyroidism and ophthalmopathy.

The sample was peripheral blood mononuclear cells (PBMCs), taken at new diagnosis, from a patient treated with antithyroid drugs. The receptors come from a man aged 40-55 years with Graves disease.

V and J are TRBV25-1 and TRBJ1-5; no clear D. V lost 0 bases and J lost 7, with 7 bases in between. Germline CDR1 MGHDK, CDR2 SYGVNS. This CDR3 is 13 amino acids long. DNA of the CDR3: TGTGCCAGCAGTGAATATGTAGGGCAGCCCCAGCATTTT. This encodes CASSEYVGQPQHF.

This clonotype occurred a few times. The rearrangement uses TRBV15 and TRBJ2-7, with D perhaps TRBD2 (6 bases). This CDR3 is 18 amino acids long. The ends were cut back, 0 bases at V and 6 bases at J, with 24 bases in the middle. The germline V gene encodes CDR1 LNHNV and CDR2 YYDKDF (reference sequence). The CDR3 bases are TGTGCCACCAGCAGAGATGTGGGGAAAGGACTACCGTCGATCGAGCAGTACTTC. Translating gives CATSRDVGKGLPSIEQYF. The full variable domain, in which reference TRBV15 and TRBJ2-7 provide the parts outside the CDR3, is DAMVIQNPRYQVTQFGKPVTLSCSQTLNHNVMYWYQQKSSQAPKLLFHYYDKDFNNEADTPDNFQSRRPNTSFCFLDIRSPGLGDTAMYLCATSRDVGKGLPSIEQYFGPGTRLTVT.

This clonotype was found a few times. This sequence joins TRBV6-2 or TRBV6-3 and TRBJ2-2; 12 nucleotides align to TRBD2. The V and J ends lost 8 bases and 7 bases, in that order; junction bases with no gene match: 8. There are 15 residues in the CDR3. Looked up from germline, CDR1 is MNHEY and CDR2 is SVGEGT. This chain's CDR3 is CASSRTSGKGGELFF. The DNA for the CDR3 is TGTGCCAGCTCTAGGACTAGCGGGAAAGGCGGGGAGCTGTTTTTT.

This clonotype was seen a few times. The chain has TRBV12-3 or TRBV12-4 and TRBJ2-3; D uncertain. The CDR3 runs 15 residues. V was trimmed by 6 bases and J by 0 bases, leaving 13 bases between them. CDR3 in DNA: TGTGCCAGCAGCCTCGAGATGGGGAGCACAGATACGCAGTATTTT. This sequence encodes CASSLEMGSTDTQYF.

The gene calls are TRBV7-9 and TRBJ2-6; D possibly matches TRBD1 or TRBD2 (5 bases each). Per germline, CDR1 SEHNR and CDR2 FQNEAQ (reference sequence). The CDR3 runs to 14 residues. V lost 5 bases, J lost 4 bases, and 9 bases lay in between. CDR3 bases: TGTGCCAGCAGCCCCGAGGGGGGGGCCAACGTCCTGACTTTC. Translation gives CASSPEGGANVLTF.

This clonotype was picked up many times. Written as DNA, the CDR3 is TGCGCCAGCAGCGGGGGACTAGCGGGGATTAGCAATGAGCAGTTCTTC. Translated: CASSGGLAGISNEQFF. The chain is built from TRBV5-1 and TRBJ2-1, with 13 bases that match TRBD2. The germline V gene has CDR1 SGHRS and CDR2 YFSETQ. The trim removed 4 bases at V and 6 bases at J, leaving 7 bases unmatched. The CDR3 has 16 residues.

This clonotype was seen ten or more times. This rearrangement joins TRBV12-3 or TRBV12-4 to TRBJ2-7, with D possibly being TRBD1 or TRBD2 (5 bases each). The ends were cut back, 2 bases at V and 9 bases at J, with 14 bases in the middle. The CDR3 is made up of 13 amino acids. CDR3 DNA sequence: TGTGCCAGCAGTTTAAAGGGACCGCTGGGGCAGTACTTC. Translating gives CASSLKGPLGQYF.

Ten or more counts support this clonotype. J is TRBJ2-7 and V is TRBV12-3 or TRBV12-4, with D unresolved. V lost 2 bases and J 7 bases, leaving 15 bases between the germline ends. CDR3 length equals 14 residues. The CDR3 DNA is TGTGCCAGCAGTTTAATCCCCCCACCGGGTGAGCAGTACTTC. It is translated as CASSLIPPPGEQYF.

This clonotype was counted many times. V is TRBV13 and J is TRBJ2-3; the D gene could be TRBD1 or TRBD2 (6 bases each). Trimming removed 4 bases at V and 2 bases at J, with 22 bases between. The V gene's germline CDR1 is PRHDT and CDR2 FYEKMQ (reference sequence). The CDR3 extends over 18 amino acids. The DNA of the CDR3 is TGTGCCAGCAGCTGGGGACTTCCATTGAGGGGGGCCACAGATACGCAGTATTTT. Residues: CASSWGLPLRGATDTQYF.

Note on this clonotype: Just one base apart from a much larger clone, this may be a read error. Given the absence of the conserved phenylalanine or tryptophan at the CDR3 end, a read error is likely. The V call is TRBV5-1, the J call TRBJ2-7; no reliable D call. The CDR3 runs to 14 residues. V was clipped by 0 bases and J by 2 bases, with 9 bases between them. Germline V gene lookup returns CDR1 SGHRS and CDR2 YFSETQ. DNA for the CDR3: TGCGCCAGCAGCTTGGCCGTCAGGACCTACGAGCAGTACCTC. This translates into CASSLAVRTYEQYL.

This clonotype has at least ten counts. The gene calls are TRBV29-1 and TRBJ2-3; 7 bases agree with TRBD1. The CDR3 consists of 13 residues. Germline V gives CDR1 SQVTM, CDR2 ANQGSEA. The V gene end was trimmed by 3 bases and the J gene end by 4 bases; junction bases not matched to a gene: 4. The CDR3 nucleotides read TGCAGCGTTGAGAAGGGGGCGGCAGATACGCAGTATTTT. As protein: CSVEKGAADTQYF.

This clonotype has a count of ten or more. The J gene is TRBJ2-3, the V gene TRBV6-1; 7 bases are shared with TRBD2. The germline V gene has CDR1 MNHNS and CDR2 SASEGT. V lost 6 bases, J lost 3 bases, and 12 bases stayed unmatched. CDR3 length: 16 residues. The CDR3 DNA is TGTGCCAGCAGCCATACGCTGGGGAGGGGAACAGATACGCAGTATTTT. Its protein product is CASSHTLGRGTDTQYF.

V gene TRBV10-3 combines with J gene TRBJ1-1; no firm D call. This CDR3 has 15 residues. Trimming pared 3 bases from V and 3 bases from J, leaving 14 bases between. Per the germline V gene, CDR1 is ENHRY and CDR2 is SYGVKD. The CDR3 bases are TGTGCCATCAGTGAAAAAGGATCCAAGTACACTGAAGCTTTCTTT. Translation: CAISEKGSKYTEAFF.

The V and J genes are TRBV29-1 and TRBJ2-7, with TRBD2 as a possible D gene (6 bases). CDR3 length equals 13 residues. V shed 5 bases and J shed 1 base, with 12 bases lying between them. Per the germline V gene, CDR1 is SQVTM and CDR2 is ANQGSEA. The CDR3, as DNA: TGCAGCGTTTTGTCTCGGGAGTCCTACGAGCAGTACTTC. Protein: CSVLSRESYEQYF.

The chain combines TRBV4-1 with TRBJ2-1; 12 bases agree with TRBD2. The J segment lost 7 bases and the V segment lost 4 bases, leaving 5 bases of the junction unmatched. This CDR3 has 15 residues. CDR1 is MGHRA and CDR2 is YSYEKL in the germline V gene. The chain's CDR3 is CASSRGLAGLNEQFF. The CDR3 DNA reads as TGCGCCAGCAGCCGCGGACTAGCGGGACTGAATGAGCAGTTCTTC.

This clonotype was observed at least ten times. V and J are TRBV2 and TRBJ2-1, with D tentatively TRBD1 (6 bases). Per the germline V gene, CDR1 is SNHLY and CDR2 is FYNNEI. Trimming removed 9 bases at V and 9 bases at J, with 12 bases between. The CDR3 consists of 11 residues. The CDR3 here is CASLRDIEQFF. DNA for the CDR3: TGTGCCAGTCTCAGGGACATTGAGCAGTTCTTC.

This chain links TRBV9 with TRBJ2-3; maybe TRBD2 (5 bases). CDR3 size: 14 residues. Germline-derived CDR1 and CDR2 are SGDLS and YYNGEE. V was cut by 0 bases and J by 2 bases, with 7 bases left in between. For the CDR3, the DNA is TGTGCCAGCAGCGTAGGAGCGGACACAGATACGCAGTATTTT. Translating gives CASSVGADTDTQYF. The full variable domain, completed using reference TRBV9 and TRBJ2-3, is DSGVTQTPKHLITATGQRVTLRCSPRSGDLSVYWYQQSLDQGLQFLIQYYNGEERAKGNILERFSAQQFPDLHSELNLSSLELGDSALYFCASSVGADTDTQYFGPGTRLTVL.

This chain joins TRBV9 and TRBJ2-7; D not certain. Germline-derived CDR1 and CDR2 are SGDLS and YYNGEE. Between the trimmed V and J ends, which lost 4 bases and 4 bases, there was a span of 15 bases. There are 14 residues in the CDR3. The DNA of the CDR3 is TGTGCCAGCAGCCCGGATCCGTACGTTTACGAGCAGTACTTC. Protein sequence: CASSPDPYVYEQYF.

With regard to this clonotype: A much larger clone sits a single nucleotide away, making a read error possible. This chain uses TRBV6-1 with TRBJ2-7; TRBD1 matches 10 bases. After removal of 6 bases from V and 5 bases from J, the junction contained 10 bases not matched to a gene. Germline V gene lookup returns CDR1 MNHNS and CDR2 SASEGT. There are 15 residues in the CDR3. CDR3 sequence (DNA): TGTGCCAGCAGCGTGGACAGGGGGAGCGTCCACGAGCAGTACTTC. Protein sequence: CASSVDRGSVHEQYF.

The table lists this clonotype with a few counts. V is TRBV5-1 and J is TRBJ2-7; D is uncertain. V was shortened by 5 bases and J by 3 bases, with 6 bases between the two germline ends. The CDR3 spans 11 residues. Germline V gives CDR1 SGHRS, CDR2 YFSETQ. In DNA, the CDR3 is TGCGCCAGCAGAAAGGACTACGAGCAGTACTTC. This encodes CASRKDYEQYF.

In this sample, this clonotype turned up many times. The rearrangement uses TRBV5-8 and TRBJ1-5; D is unresolved. Deletions cut 4 bases from V and 5 bases from J, with 7 bases between. The CDR3 is made up of 12 amino acids. Germline-derived CDR1 and CDR2 are SGHTS and YDEGEE. The CDR3 sequence: CASSPIDQPQHF. In DNA, the CDR3 is TGTGCCAGCAGCCCGATAGATCAGCCCCAGCATTTT.

There are a few counts of this clonotype. The chain carries TRBV5-4 and TRBJ2-7; D might be TRBD2 (6 bases). Germline CDR1 and CDR2: SGHNT and YYREEE (reference sequence). The CDR3 extends over 14 amino acids. With 4 bases removed from V and 4 bases from J, the gap between germline ends came to 15 bases. The CDR3 DNA reads TGTGCCAGCAGCCCGCAGACTAGTTCGTACGAGCAGTACTTC. Protein sequence: CASSPQTSSYEQYF.

About this clonotype itself: At one end, the junction sequence differs from germline, possibly due to a read error. CDR3 DNA sequence: TGTGCCTGGTGTGTACTTCGGGGCGCCGGGGAGCTGTTTTTT. It translates to CAWCVLRGAGELFF. The V and J genes are TRBV30 and TRBJ2-2; D may be TRBD1 or TRBD2 (5 bases each). Looked up from germline, CDR1 is GTSNPN and CDR2 is SVGIG (reference sequence). This CDR3 has 14 residues.

This clonotype was seen more than once but under ten times. A much larger clone lies a single base off, so this may be a read error. V and J are TRBV27 and TRBJ2-3, with 7 bases lining up with TRBD1. J was trimmed by 0 bases and V by 4 bases; bases with no gene match: 1. Germline V lookup: CDR1 MNHEY, CDR2 SMNVEV (reference sequence). The CDR3 runs to 14 residues. CDR3 sequence: CASSWDRSTDTQYF. CDR3 bases: TGTGCCAGCAGTTGGGACAGAAGCACAGATACGCAGTATTTT.

This clonotype was detected ten times or more. The chain links TRBV9 to TRBJ2-2; 7 bases are a match to TRBD1. This CDR3 region has 15 residues. Germline V gene sequence: CDR1 SGDLS, CDR2 YYNGEE. After removal of 3 bases from V and 1 base from J, the junction contained 3 bases not matched to a gene. CDR3 in amino acids: CASSARQGNTGELFF. CDR3 sequence (DNA): TGTGCCAGCAGCGCCCGACAGGGGAACACCGGGGAGCTGTTTTTT.

The chain has TRBV14 and TRBJ1-2; 9 nucleotides match TRBD1. CDR1 is SGHDN and CDR2 is FVKESK in the germline V gene. Germline trimming cut 2 bases from V and 8 bases from J; bases unmatched to any gene: 9. The CDR3 contains 15 residues. The CDR3 protein is CASSQPGQGWSGYTF. The CDR3 DNA reads TGTGCCAGCAGCCAACCCGGACAGGGGTGGTCGGGCTACACCTTC.

In its sample, this clonotype was seen many times. The chain employs TRBV2 and TRBJ2-1; D is uncertain. Per the germline V gene, CDR1 is SNHLY and CDR2 is FYNNEI. CDR3 length: 12 residues. V dropped 7 bases and J dropped 10 bases, with 14 bases sitting between them. CDR3 region: CASTDGPREQFF. The DNA of the CDR3 is TGTGCCAGCACTGACGGACCCAGGGAGCAGTTCTTC.